These 22 T cell receptor beta chains came from one sample sequenced in a study of post-analysis software for immune sequencing data (dated by TCRdb to between 2015 and 2017). The research as a whole found: Significantly higher frequencies in patients than in controls were found for about five TRBV segments, including TRBV5-6, TRBV5-1 and TRBV20-1.

The library was produced with PCR. Sequencer: Illumina HiSeq 2500. To reduce PCR and sequencing biases, unique molecular identifiers were built into the TCR beta cDNA libraries. In-frame beta chains were kept once TCRdb had trimmed the public reads at Q25 with fastp and called clones with MiXCR. Every distinct CDR3 protein forms one entry, paired with its most common genes and DNA. The sample table lists fewer than 600,000 distinct CDR3 sequences, over 35% of them with a count of one. The ten largest clones add up to 9.5% to 13% of the sample. These receptors have no identified antigens. Sequencing was carried out using blood. The source is a girl between 10 and 17 years old with multiple sclerosis.

The chain uses TRBV6-1 and TRBJ1-4; D remains unclear. V lost 7 bases and J 0 bases, leaving 3 bases between the germline ends. The CDR3 has 12 residues. Germline V lookup: CDR1 MNHNS, CDR2 SASEGT. CDR3 nucleotides: TGTGCCAGCACTACAACTAATGAAAAACTGTTTTTT. The encoded protein is CASTTTNEKLFF.

This clonotype was counted only a few times. This chain uses TRBV3-1 with TRBJ2-3; D assignment may be TRBD1 or TRBD2 (5 bases each). The CDR3 loop spans 15 amino acids. Germline CDR1 and CDR2: LGHDT and YNNKEL (reference sequence). With 2 bases removed from V and 6 bases from J, the gap between germline ends came to 15 bases. The CDR3 nucleotides read TGTGCCAGCAGCCAAACCGGGACCCAGACGGATACGCAGTATTTT. Its protein is CASSQTGTQTDTQYF.

This clonotype has more than one count but fewer than ten. The chain links TRBV29-1 to TRBJ1-1; 8 bases are shared with TRBD1. Trimming at V came to 6 bases and at J to 3 bases, leaving 3 bases not matched to a gene. CDR1 is SQVTM, CDR2 ANQGSEA, per germline. The CDR3 has 12 amino acids. The CDR3: CSVTGEDTEAFF. The CDR3, as DNA: TGCAGCGTGACAGGGGAGGACACTGAAGCTTTCTTT.

The chain joins TRBV5-5 to TRBJ1-2; TRBD1 might be the D (5 bases). Between the trimmed V and J ends, which lost 0 bases and 4 bases, there was a span of 19 bases. Germline assignment: CDR1 SGHKS and CDR2 YYEKEE (reference sequence). The CDR3 totals 17 residues. CDR3 DNA: TGTGCCAGCAGCTTGGATCCCCTGGTTCGGCAGGGCTATGGCTACACCTTC. Its translation: CASSLDPLVRQGYGYTF. Full variable domain (outside the CDR3, taken from reference TRBV5-5 and TRBJ1-2): DAGVTQSPTHLIKTRGQQVTLRCSPISGHKSVSWYQQVLGQGPQFIFQYYEKEERGRGNFPDRFSARQFPNYSSELNVNALLLGDSALYLCASSLDPLVRQGYGYTFGSGTRLTVV.

This rearrangement joins TRBV12-3 or TRBV12-4 to TRBJ2-7; TRBD1 or TRBD2 may be the D gene (5 bases each). Trimming removed 8 bases at V and 6 bases at J, with 14 bases between. CDR3 length: 12 amino acids. The CDR3 DNA follows: TGTGCCAGCGGGATCCCGAGGGGCGAGCAGTACTTC. It codes for CASGIPRGEQYF.

This clonotype has only a few counts. J is TRBJ2-1 and V is TRBV5-1, with TRBD2 matching 14 bases. The CDR3 covers 19 residues. The germline V gene encodes CDR1 SGHRS and CDR2 YFSETQ. V lost 5 bases and J lost 2; bases outside the gene matches: 12. The CDR3 region is CASSQYSGTSGSPYNEQFF. CDR3 nucleotide sequence: TGCGCCAGCAGTCAGTACTCCGGGACTAGCGGGAGCCCCTACAATGAGCAGTTCTTC.

This chain joins TRBV27 and TRBJ2-3, with D perhaps TRBD1 or TRBD2 (6 bases each). The CDR3 has 16 amino acids. Germline V CDR1 and CDR2: MNHEY, SMNVEV (reference sequence). Trimming took 6 bases from V and 8 from J, leaving 24 bases between them. Here the CDR3 DNA reads TGTGCCAGCAGCCTGGTCGGGAGCAGGGGTGGGGGTACGCAGTATTTT. Protein sequence: CASSLVGSRGGGTQYF.

The V call is TRBV10-3, the J call TRBJ2-5; D ambiguous. From germline, CDR1 is ENHRY and CDR2 SYGVKD. The CDR3 is made up of 13 amino acids. With 4 bases removed from V and 2 bases from J, the gap between germline ends came to 8 bases. The CDR3 nucleotides read TGTGCCATCAGTGGGTCTGATCAAGAGACCCAGTACTTC. This translates into CAISGSDQETQYF.

This clonotype was seen a few times. This chain links TRBV12-3 or TRBV12-4 with TRBJ1-2; 9 bases line up with TRBD1. V lost 5 bases, J lost 8 bases, and 9 bases stayed unmatched. CDR3 size: 14 residues. Here the CDR3 reads CASSRGTGSIGYTF. Here the CDR3 DNA reads TGTGCCAGCAGTAGAGGGACAGGGTCTATAGGCTACACCTTC.

The chain is built from TRBV6-1 and TRBJ2-4, with D possibly matching TRBD2 (6 bases). There are 18 residues in the CDR3. Germline assignment: CDR1 MNHNS and CDR2 SASEGT. Trimming removed 6 bases at V and 0 bases at J, with 21 bases between. CDR3 in DNA: TGTGCCAGCAGCTCCACACCGACGGGAGATCTAGCCAAAAACATTCAGTACTTC. This codes for CASSSTPTGDLAKNIQYF.

This clonotype was seen a few times. This chain links TRBV7-9 with TRBJ1-2; a weak D match, TRBD1 (5 bases). This CDR3 is 12 amino acids long. V lost 5 bases to trimming and J lost 9 bases, with 13 bases between them. The germline CDR1 and CDR2 sequences are SEHNR and FQNEAQ (reference sequence). CDR3 amino acids: CASSPEAGSYTF. CDR3 DNA sequence: TGTGCCAGCAGCCCGGAAGCAGGGAGCTACACCTTC. Full variable domain (outside the CDR3, taken from reference TRBV7-9 and TRBJ1-2): DTGVSQNPRHKITKRGQNVTFRCDPISEHNRLYWYRQTLGQGPEFLTYFQNEAQLEKSRLLSDRFSAERPKGSFSTLEIQRTEQGDSAMYLCASSPEAGSYTFGSGTRLTVV.

This chain uses TRBV4-3 with TRBJ2-2; the D gene is possibly TRBD2 (5 bases). Trimming stripped 3 bases from V and 4 bases from J, with 6 bases between. The CDR3 loop spans 13 amino acids. Looked up from germline, CDR1 is LGHNA and CDR2 is YSLEER. CDR3 sequence (DNA): TGCGCCAGCAGCCAGGACTTCACCGGGGAGCTGTTTTTT. Encoded protein: CASSQDFTGELFF.

The chain recombines TRBV29-1 with TRBJ2-5; 7 bases line up with TRBD2. The CDR3 is 11 residues long. V gave up 4 bases and J gave up 11 bases; unmatched junction bases: 7. From germline, CDR1 is SQVTM and CDR2 ANQGSEA. As DNA, the CDR3 is TGCAGCGTTGGGGGCGGGGGTGAGCAGTACTTC. This codes for CSVGGGGEQYF.

The chain uses TRBV20-1 and TRBJ2-1; the match to TRBD2 covers 8 bases. CDR1 and CDR2 from the germline V gene are DFQATT and SNEGSKA (reference sequence). This CDR3 is built from 15 residues. V dropped 1 base and J dropped 1; count of bases not matched to a gene: 3. CDR3 bases: TGCAGTGCTAGAGGAACTAGCGGTTCCTACAATGAGCAGTTCTTC. Amino acid sequence: CSARGTSGSYNEQFF.

This chain links TRBV28 with TRBJ1-2; D possibly corresponds to TRBD1 (6 bases). Germline CDR1 is MDHEN and CDR2 is SYDVKM. Between the trimmed V and J ends, which lost 1 base and 4 bases, there was a span of 13 bases. The CDR3 is 15 amino acids. The CDR3, as DNA: TGTGCCAGCAGTTTATTGGACAGAAACTTCTATGGCTACACCTTC. It specifies CASSLLDRNFYGYTF.

The chain joins TRBV28 to TRBJ1-5, with D perhaps matching TRBD1 (5 bases). This CDR3 comprises 15 residues. The germline V and J ends were trimmed by 1 base and 5 bases, with 12 bases remaining between them. Germline loops: CDR1 MDHEN, CDR2 SYDVKM. The CDR3 sequence is CASSLSNLRDQPQHF. The DNA of the CDR3 is TGTGCCAGCAGTTTATCGAACCTCAGGGATCAGCCCCAGCATTTT.

The chain combines TRBV5-1 with TRBJ2-4, with D unresolved. CDR3 length: 16 residues. Germline V gene lookup returns CDR1 SGHRS and CDR2 YFSETQ. V dropped 3 bases and J dropped 7 bases, with 20 bases sitting between them. CDR3 bases: TGCGCCAGCAGCTCTACCCCACGAGGAGAAGGCAACATTCAGTACTTC. It translates to CASSSTPRGEGNIQYF.

The chain couples TRBV4-2 to TRBJ2-1; possibly TRBD1 for D (6 bases). The CDR3 totals 15 residues. Trimming removed 0 bases from V and 7 bases from J, with 13 bases in between. Germline V gives CDR1 LGHNA, CDR2 YNFKEQ. The CDR3 here is CASSQEGARLNEQFF. DNA of the CDR3: TGTGCCAGCAGCCAAGAGGGGGCGAGACTAAATGAGCAGTTCTTC.

J is TRBJ1-1 and V is TRBV5-1; 7 positions match TRBD1. Per germline, CDR1 SGHRS and CDR2 YFSETQ. The CDR3 has 15 amino acids. The J segment lost 3 bases and the V segment lost 2 bases, leaving 7 bases of the junction unmatched. The CDR3 bases are TGCGCCAGCAGCTTACTAGGACAGGCCTACACTGAAGCTTTCTTT. It is translated as CASSLLGQAYTEAFF.

This clonotype has only a few counts. This sequence joins TRBV29-1 and TRBJ1-2, with 8 bases that match TRBD1. V trimming: 5 bases; J trimming: 8 bases; junction bases outside the gene matches: 7. The CDR3 runs 12 residues. CDR1 is SQVTM and CDR2 is ANQGSEA in the germline V gene. In DNA, the CDR3 is TGCAGCGTTATTTCAGGGGGCGACGGCTACACCTTC. Encoded protein: CSVISGGDGYTF.

The chain combines TRBV9 with TRBJ2-3; tentative D call: TRBD2 (6 bases). The V end lost 3 bases, the J end lost 4 bases, and 12 bases lay between the germline ends. Germline V lookup: CDR1 SGDLS, CDR2 YYNGEE. The CDR3 contains 14 residues. In DNA, the CDR3 is TGTGCCAGCAGCGCCGGGGGTTCGGCAGATACGCAGTATTTT. Translated, it gives CASSAGGSADTQYF. Full variable domain (missing parts from reference TRBV9 and TRBJ2-3): DSGVTQTPKHLITATGQRVTLRCSPRSGDLSVYWYQQSLDQGLQFLIQYYNGEERAKGNILERFSAQQFPDLHSELNLSSLELGDSALYFCASSAGGSADTQYFGPGTRLTVL.

CDR3 sequence (DNA): TGCGCCAGCAGCCCGGAGGAGGGGAGAGATACGCAGTATTTT. Translating gives CASSPEEGRDTQYF. The chain recombines TRBV5-1 with TRBJ2-3, with D possibly being TRBD2 (6 bases). Germline loops: CDR1 SGHRS, CDR2 YFSETQ. V was clipped by 4 bases and J by 5 bases, with 14 bases between them. This CDR3 comprises 14 residues.